Listed below are T cell receptor beta chains from one sample, sequenced in a study of cytomegalovirus exposure and HLA in healthy donors. TCRdb's table, derived via immunoSEQ multiplex PCR, lists solely in-frame clones and lacks some. The data show roughly 180,000 clones, with over 80% seen just once and more than 1.1% held by the top ten. The sequenced sample consisted of PBMCs. The receptors derive from a girl aged 10-17 years in good health and CMV-seropositive. CDR3s include the opening cysteine and the closing phenylalanine or tryptophan. Fields, in order: clone size, D gene, J gene, V gene, CDR3 DNA, CDR3 protein. The D gene is left open where the match is weak. Clone size is stated in some rows and not others, as once, few, many or a class when expanded.

abundance: once
d_gene: TRBD1
j_gene: TRBJ2-7
v_gene: TRBV5-1
CDR3nt: TGCGCCAGCAGCTTTGGACAGGCCCCGGGGAATCCCTACGAGCAGTACTTC
CDR3aa: CASSFGQAPGNPYEQYF

abundance: few
d_gene: TRBD2
j_gene: TRBJ2-1
v_gene: TRBV18
CDR3nt: TGTGCCAGCTCACCCTGGACTAGCGGGAGAAATGAGCAGTTCTTC
CDR3aa: CASSPWTSGRNEQFF

abundance: NA
d_gene: NA
j_gene: TRBJ2-3
v_gene: TRBV6-5
CDR3nt: TGTGCCAGCAGTCGTTCTGATACGCAGTATTTT
CDR3aa: CASSRSDTQYF

abundance: NA
d_gene: NA
j_gene: TRBJ1-5
v_gene: TRBV5-6
CDR3nt: TGTGCCAGCAGCTTGGGCTACAGGTCCGGCCAGCCCCAGCATTTT
CDR3aa: CASSLGYRSGQPQHF

abundance: NA
d_gene: TRBD1
j_gene: TRBJ2-5
v_gene: TRBV18
CDR3nt: TGTGCCAGCTCAGTCGACAGGGACCAAGAGACCCAGTACTTC
CDR3aa: CASSVDRDQETQYF

abundance: once
d_gene: TRBD2
j_gene: TRBJ2-1
v_gene: TRBV10-2
CDR3nt: TGCGCCAGCGGACTAGCGGGGGCCAATGAGCAGTTCTTC
CDR3aa: CASGLAGANEQFF

abundance: NA
d_gene: TRBD2
j_gene: TRBJ2-2
v_gene: TRBV7-6
CDR3nt: TGTGCCAGCAGCTTACTCGGACTAGCGGGTGGATACACCGGGGAGCTGTTTTTT
CDR3aa: CASSLLGLAGGYTGELFF

abundance: NA
d_gene: NA
j_gene: TRBJ1-5
v_gene: TRBV11-2
CDR3nt: TGTGCCAGCAGCTCCGGGACAAAAAGAGGCCAGCCCCAGCATTTT
CDR3aa: CASSSGTKRGQPQHF

abundance: NA
d_gene: TRBD2
j_gene: TRBJ2-5
v_gene: TRBV2
CDR3nt: TGTGCCAGCAGTGAACGGGACTATGGAGAGACCCAGTACTTC
CDR3aa: CASSERDYGETQYF

abundance: few
d_gene: NA
j_gene: TRBJ1-3
v_gene: TRBV10-3
CDR3nt: TGTGCCATCAGTGGGGGAGGGGACGGCTCTGGAAACACCATATATTTT
CDR3aa: CAISGGGDGSGNTIYF

abundance: NA
d_gene: NA
j_gene: TRBJ2-4
v_gene: TRBV4-1
CDR3nt: TGCGCCAGCAGCCAGAGAGTTTTAGCCAAAAACATTCAGTACTTC
CDR3aa: CASSQRVLAKNIQYF

abundance: NA
d_gene: NA
j_gene: TRBJ2-7
v_gene: TRBV18
CDR3nt: TGTGCCAGCTCACCACGCGACCGCCGCTTCGGGGAGCAGTACTTC
CDR3aa: CASSPRDRRFGEQYF

abundance: NA
d_gene: NA
j_gene: TRBJ1-1
v_gene: TRBV29-1
CDR3nt: TGCAGCGTCGCACTGGTCGCGGGCACTGAAGCTTTCTTT
CDR3aa: CSVALVAGTEAFF

abundance: NA
d_gene: NA
j_gene: TRBJ1-1
v_gene: TRBV7-9
CDR3nt: TGTGCCAGCAGCTTAGAGACCTACAGGGCCCCAAGGTGGGCTGAAGCTTTCTTT
CDR3aa: CASSLETYRAPRWAEAFF

abundance: NA
d_gene: TRBD1
j_gene: TRBJ1-1
v_gene: TRBV15
CDR3nt: TGTGCCACCAGCCTTTTTGACAGGGGACGGAACACTGAAGCTTTCTTT
CDR3aa: CATSLFDRGRNTEAFF

abundance: NA
d_gene: NA
j_gene: TRBJ1-5
v_gene: TRBV6-4
CDR3nt: TGTGCCAGCAGTGAGGCCCCAGGGGGCAATCAGCCCCAGCATTTT
CDR3aa: CASSEAPGGNQPQHF

abundance: NA
d_gene: TRBD2
j_gene: TRBJ2-7
v_gene: TRBV7-9
CDR3nt: TGTGCCAGCAGCTTAGCTCGGACTAGCGGAGACTACGAGCAGTACTTC
CDR3aa: CASSLARTSGDYEQYF

abundance: NA
d_gene: NA
j_gene: TRBJ2-1
v_gene: TRBV19
CDR3nt: TGTGCCAGTACCAGCCCGGGGGACCCAACCCCCCATAGTTCCTACAATGAGCAGTTCTTC
CDR3aa: CASTSPGDPTPHSSYNEQFF

abundance: NA
d_gene: TRBD2
j_gene: TRBJ2-2
v_gene: TRBV4-1
CDR3nt: TGCGCCAGCAGCCAAGACCCGGGACTAGCGGGAGCCGGGGAGCTGTTTTTT
CDR3aa: CASSQDPGLAGAGELFF

abundance: NA
d_gene: NA
j_gene: TRBJ2-5
v_gene: TRBV11-2
CDR3nt: TGTGCCAGCAGCTTAGGGCGGAGGGGCCTTCAAGAGACCCAGTACTTC
CDR3aa: CASSLGRRGLQETQYF

abundance: NA
d_gene: TRBD2
j_gene: TRBJ2-1
v_gene: TRBV19
CDR3nt: TGTGCCAGTGGCTCAACTAGCGGGAGAGGAGTCTACAATGAGCAGTTCTTC
CDR3aa: CASGSTSGRGVYNEQFF

abundance: NA
d_gene: TRBD2
j_gene: TRBJ2-2
v_gene: TRBV19
CDR3nt: TGTGCCAGTAGTATACCCGGGACTAGCTACGGGGAGCTGTTTTTT
CDR3aa: CASSIPGTSYGELFF

abundance: few
d_gene: TRBD2
j_gene: TRBJ2-7
v_gene: TRBV7-2
CDR3nt: TGTGCCAGCAGCTTAGGCTTAGCGGGCGCGCCTGGCGAGCAGTACTTC
CDR3aa: CASSLGLAGAPGEQYF

abundance: NA
d_gene: TRBD2
j_gene: TRBJ2-2
v_gene: TRBV18
CDR3nt: TGTGCCAGCTCACCTCTAGAAGCGGGAACCACCGGGGAGCTGTTTTTT
CDR3aa: CASSPLEAGTTGELFF

abundance: few
d_gene: TRBD1
j_gene: TRBJ1-5
v_gene: TRBV18
CDR3nt: TGTGCCAGCTCACGGGACAGGGGGAATCAGCCCCAGCATTTT
CDR3aa: CASSRDRGNQPQHF

abundance: few
d_gene: NA
j_gene: TRBJ2-1
v_gene: TRBV4-3
CDR3nt: TGCGCCAGCAGCCAAACTCCTTACAATGAGCAGTTCTTC
CDR3aa: CASSQTPYNEQFF

abundance: NA
d_gene: TRBD2
j_gene: TRBJ2-1
v_gene: TRBV29-1
CDR3nt: TGCAGCGTTGCTCAGCGGGAGGTGTACAATGAGCAGTTCTTC
CDR3aa: CSVAQREVYNEQFF

abundance: NA
d_gene: TRBD2
j_gene: TRBJ2-5
v_gene: TRBV7-9
CDR3nt: TGTGCCAGCAGCCTAGCGGGCCTCCAAGAGACCCAGTACTTC
CDR3aa: CASSLAGLQETQYF

abundance: NA
d_gene: TRBD1
j_gene: TRBJ2-7
v_gene: TRBV5-1
CDR3nt: TGCGCCAGCAGCTTGGAACAGGGGGTGTCCTACGAGCAGTACTTC
CDR3aa: CASSLEQGVSYEQYF

abundance: NA
d_gene: TRBD1
j_gene: TRBJ1-2
v_gene: TRBV4-1
CDR3nt: TGCGCCAGCAGCCAATACACAGGGGGCGAGGGCTACACCTTC
CDR3aa: CASSQYTGGEGYTF

abundance: once
d_gene: TRBD1
j_gene: TRBJ1-4
v_gene: TRBV15
CDR3nt: TGTGCCACCAGCAGAGAAGGGGGCGGAACTAATGAAAAACTGTTTTTT
CDR3aa: CATSREGGGTNEKLFF

abundance: NA
d_gene: NA
j_gene: TRBJ1-2
v_gene: TRBV2
CDR3nt: TGTGCCAGCACGGGTTCGGAGAGAGTCCCCCCCTATGGCTACACCTTC
CDR3aa: CASTGSERVPPYGYTF

abundance: NA
d_gene: NA
j_gene: TRBJ1-5
v_gene: TRBV15
CDR3nt: TGTGCCACCAGCAGAGATACGGGGGGCGAGGGCAATCAGCCCCAGCATTTT
CDR3aa: CATSRDTGGEGNQPQHF

abundance: NA
d_gene: NA
j_gene: TRBJ1-2
v_gene: TRBV9
CDR3nt: TGTGCCAGCAGCGTAGACCCCACACCCGACTATGGCTACACCTTC
CDR3aa: CASSVDPTPDYGYTF

abundance: NA
d_gene: TRBD1
j_gene: TRBJ2-7
v_gene: TRBV4-1
CDR3nt: TGCGCCAGCAGCCAAGGGACAGGGGGCGACGAGCAGTACTTC
CDR3aa: CASSQGTGGDEQYF